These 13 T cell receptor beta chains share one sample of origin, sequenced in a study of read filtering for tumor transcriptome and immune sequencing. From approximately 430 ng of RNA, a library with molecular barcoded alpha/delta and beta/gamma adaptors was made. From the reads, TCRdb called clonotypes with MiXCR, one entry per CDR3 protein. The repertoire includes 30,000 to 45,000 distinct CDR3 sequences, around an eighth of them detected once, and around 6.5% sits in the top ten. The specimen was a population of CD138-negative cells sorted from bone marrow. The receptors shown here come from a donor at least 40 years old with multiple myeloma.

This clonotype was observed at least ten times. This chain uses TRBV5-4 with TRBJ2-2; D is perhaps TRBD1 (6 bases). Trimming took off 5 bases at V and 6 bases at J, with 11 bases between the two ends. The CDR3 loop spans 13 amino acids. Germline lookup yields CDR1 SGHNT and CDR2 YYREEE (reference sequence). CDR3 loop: CASSPYRAGELFF. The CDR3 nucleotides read TGTGCCAGCAGTCCATACAGGGCCGGGGAGCTGTTTTTT.

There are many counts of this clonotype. CDR3 nucleotide sequence: TGTGCCAGCAGTGGAAGACAGGGGCAAAACTCTGGAAACACCATATATTTT. Translating gives CASSGRQGQNSGNTIYF. The chain has TRBV12-3 or TRBV12-4 and TRBJ1-3; TRBD1 agrees at 8 bases. V shed 5 bases and J 0 bases; nucleotides not matched to a gene: 9. This CDR3 is 17 amino acids long.

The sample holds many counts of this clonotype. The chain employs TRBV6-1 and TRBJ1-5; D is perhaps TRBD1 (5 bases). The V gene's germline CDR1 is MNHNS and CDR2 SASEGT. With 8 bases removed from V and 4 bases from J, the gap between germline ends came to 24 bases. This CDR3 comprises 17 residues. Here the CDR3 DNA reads TGTGCCAGCCTCAATGGGGGTCGGTCTTTTCGGAATCAGCCCCAGCATTTT. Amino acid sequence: CASLNGGRSFRNQPQHF.

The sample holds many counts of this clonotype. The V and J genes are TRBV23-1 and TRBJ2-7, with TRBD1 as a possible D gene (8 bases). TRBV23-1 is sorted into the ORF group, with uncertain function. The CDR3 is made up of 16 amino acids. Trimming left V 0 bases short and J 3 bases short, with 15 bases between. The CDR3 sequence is CASSQSRTGRDYEQYF. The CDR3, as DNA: TGCGCCAGCAGTCAATCAAGGACAGGGAGGGACTACGAGCAGTACTTC.

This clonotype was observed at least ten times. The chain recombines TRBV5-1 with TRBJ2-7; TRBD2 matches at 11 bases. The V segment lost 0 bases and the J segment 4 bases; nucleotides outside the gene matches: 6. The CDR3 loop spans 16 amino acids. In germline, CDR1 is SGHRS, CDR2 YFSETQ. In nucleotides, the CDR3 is TGCGCCAGCAGCTTGGAAATACTAGCGGGAGTTTACGAGCAGTACTTC. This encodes CASSLEILAGVYEQYF.

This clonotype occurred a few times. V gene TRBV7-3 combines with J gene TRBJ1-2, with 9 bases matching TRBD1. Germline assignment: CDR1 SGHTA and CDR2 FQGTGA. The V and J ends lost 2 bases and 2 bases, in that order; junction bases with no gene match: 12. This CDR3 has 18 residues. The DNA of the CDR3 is TGTGCCAGCAGCTTAGGTGGGGGTAGGGACAGGGCCAACTATGGCTACACCTTC. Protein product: CASSLGGGRDRANYGYTF.

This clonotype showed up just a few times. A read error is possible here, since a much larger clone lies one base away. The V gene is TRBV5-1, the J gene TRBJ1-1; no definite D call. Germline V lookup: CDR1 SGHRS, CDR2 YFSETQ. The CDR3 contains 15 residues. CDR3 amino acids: CASSLGIATNAEAFF. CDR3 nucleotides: TGCGCCAGCAGCTTGGGGATAGCAACGAACGCTGAAGCTTTCTTT.

CDR3: CASNFAGQGARGANVLTF. DNA of the CDR3: TGTGCCAGTAATTTTGCGGGACAGGGGGCTCGTGGGGCCAACGTCCTGACTTTC. This chain uses TRBV19 with TRBJ2-6, with TRBD1 matching over 12 bases. V gave up 7 bases and J gave up 3 bases; unmatched junction bases: 10. The CDR3 is made up of 18 amino acids. The germline CDR1 and CDR2 sequences are LNHDA and SQIVND (reference sequence).

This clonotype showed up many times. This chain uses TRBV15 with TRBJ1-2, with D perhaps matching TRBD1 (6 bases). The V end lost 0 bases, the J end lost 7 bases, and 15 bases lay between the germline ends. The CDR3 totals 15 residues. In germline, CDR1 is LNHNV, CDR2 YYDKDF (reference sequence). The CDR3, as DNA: TGTGCCACCAGCAGAGATAAGAAGGGGGACGGTGGCTACACCTTC. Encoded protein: CATSRDKKGDGGYTF.

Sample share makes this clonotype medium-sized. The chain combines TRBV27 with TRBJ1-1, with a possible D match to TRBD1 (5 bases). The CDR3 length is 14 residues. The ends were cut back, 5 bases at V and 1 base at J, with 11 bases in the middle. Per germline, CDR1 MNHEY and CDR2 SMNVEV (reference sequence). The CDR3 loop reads CASSRGSSNTEAFF. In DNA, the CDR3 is TGTGCCAGCAGTCGGGGCTCCTCGAACACTGAAGCTTTCTTT.

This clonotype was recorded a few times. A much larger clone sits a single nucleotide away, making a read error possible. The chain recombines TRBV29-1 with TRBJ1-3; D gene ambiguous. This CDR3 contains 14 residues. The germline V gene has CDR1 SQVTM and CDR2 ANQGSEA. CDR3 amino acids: CIVRRGITGNTIYF. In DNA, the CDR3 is TGCATCGTCCGTCGCGGGATTACTGGAAACACCATATATTTT.

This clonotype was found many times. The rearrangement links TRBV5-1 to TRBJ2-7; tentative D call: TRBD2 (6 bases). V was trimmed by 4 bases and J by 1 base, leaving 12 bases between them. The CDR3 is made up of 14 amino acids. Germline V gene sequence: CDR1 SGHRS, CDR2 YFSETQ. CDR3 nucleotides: TGCGCCAGCAGCCCGGGGGACGCGTCCTACGAGCAGTACTTC. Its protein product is CASSPGDASYEQYF.

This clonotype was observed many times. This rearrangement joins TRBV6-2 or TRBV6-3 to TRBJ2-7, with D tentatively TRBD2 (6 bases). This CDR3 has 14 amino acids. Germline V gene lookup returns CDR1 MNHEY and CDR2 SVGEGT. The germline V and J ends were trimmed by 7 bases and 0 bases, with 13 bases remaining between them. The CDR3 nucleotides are TGTGCCAGCACTAGGGACTCCCTCTCCTACGAGCAGTACTTC. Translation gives CASTRDSLSYEQYF.